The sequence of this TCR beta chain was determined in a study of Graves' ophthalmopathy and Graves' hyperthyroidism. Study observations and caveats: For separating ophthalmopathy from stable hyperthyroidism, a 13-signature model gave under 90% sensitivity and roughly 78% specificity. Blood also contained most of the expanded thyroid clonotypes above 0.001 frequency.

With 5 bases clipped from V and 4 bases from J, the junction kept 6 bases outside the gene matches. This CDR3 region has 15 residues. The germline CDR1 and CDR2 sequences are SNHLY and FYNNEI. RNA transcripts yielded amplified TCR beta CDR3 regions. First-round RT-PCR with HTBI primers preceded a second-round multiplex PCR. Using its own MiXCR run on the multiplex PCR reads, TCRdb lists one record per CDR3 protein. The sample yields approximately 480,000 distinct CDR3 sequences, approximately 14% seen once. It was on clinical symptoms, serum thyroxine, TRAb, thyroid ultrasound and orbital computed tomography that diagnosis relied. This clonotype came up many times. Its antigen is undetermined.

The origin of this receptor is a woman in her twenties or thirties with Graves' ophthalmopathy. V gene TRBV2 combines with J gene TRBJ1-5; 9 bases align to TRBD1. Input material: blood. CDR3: CASSNPGTGNQPQHF. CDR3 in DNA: TGTGCCAGCAGTAATCCCGGGACAGGGAATCAGCCCCAGCATTTT.